Listed below are T cell receptor beta chains from one sample, sequenced in a study of T cell clonotyping in hematopoietic cell transplantation. Produced via immunoSEQ multiplex PCR; TCRdb's table is partial and in-frame only. The sample has fewer than 20,000 clones, 71% seen once; the top ten hold roughly a tenth. Source material: peripheral blood mononuclear cells. These receptors originate from a woman aged 55-75 years in good health. Some clones in this sample may be carry-over from other donors' samples. Each CDR3 is given with its conserved first and last residue. Fields, in order: V gene, J gene, D gene, CDR3 length, clone size, CDR3 protein, CDR3 DNA. A D gene is named only where the DNA matches it firmly. Expanded clones are given a class, and other clones once, few, many or no size at all.

>TRBV4-1|TRBJ2-1|TRBD1|16|NA
CASSQPSGTEANEQFF
TGCGCCAGCAGCCAACCTTCCGGGACAGAAGCCAATGAGCAGTTCTTC
>TRBV6-5|TRBJ1-2|NA|15|NA
CASSYSGRVKKGYTF
TGTGCCAGCAGTTACTCCGGCAGGGTGAAGAAGGGCTACACCTTC
>TRBV2|TRBJ1-2|NA|12|NA
CASSPGASVYTF
TGTGCCAGCAGTCCGGGGGCATCTGTCTACACCTTC
>TRBV7-3|TRBJ2-7|NA|14|NA
CASSSPGHGYEQYF
TGTGCCAGCAGTTCACCGGGACACGGCTACGAGCAGTACTTC
>TRBV28|TRBJ1-5|NA|15|NA
CASSSDISSNQPQHF
TGTGCCAGCAGCTCGGACATAAGTAGCAATCAGCCCCAGCATTTT
>TRBV10-1|TRBJ2-7|NA|11|NA
CATKRTAGQYF
TGCGCCACCAAACGAACGGCTGGGCAGTACTTC
>TRBV30|TRBJ1-2|NA|14|NA
CAWSVLGVNYGYTF
TGTGCCTGGAGTGTACTAGGGGTTAACTATGGCTACACCTTC
>TRBV5-1|TRBJ2-4|NA|14|NA
CASSLAVNSNIQYF
TGCGCCAGCAGCTTGGCCGTTAACTCAAACATTCAGTACTTC
>TRBV5-5|TRBJ2-7|NA|15|once
CASSLAGGAVYEQYF
TGTGCCAGCAGCTTGGCTGGGGGGGCGGTCTACGAGCAGTACTTC
>TRBV30|TRBJ1-2|NA|13|few
CAWSVRGDYGYTF
TGTGCCTGGAGTGTACGGGGGGACTATGGCTACACCTTC
>TRBV4-3|TRBJ1-3|NA|16|NA
CASSQDGPSSGNTIYF
TGCGCCAGCAGCCAAGATGGGCCGAGCTCTGGAAACACCATATATTTT
>TRBV29-1|TRBJ1-1|NA|11|NA
CSAGLAIEAFF
TGCAGCGCAGGGCTGGCGATTGAAGCTTTCTTT
>TRBV29-1|TRBJ1-2|NA|14|NA
CSVVSGGGNYGYTF
TGCAGCGTTGTTTCGGGGGGCGGGAACTATGGCTACACCTTC
>TRBV13|TRBJ2-3|NA|14|once
CASSLLGGTDTQYF
TGTGCCAGCAGCTTACTAGGGGGGACAGATACGCAGTATTTT
>TRBV10-3|TRBJ2-7|TRBD2|14|NA
CAISSGLDSYEQYF
TGTGCCATCAGTTCGGGACTAGACTCCTACGAGCAGTACTTC
>TRBV7-2|TRBJ2-7|NA|15|NA
CASSSTPGTTYEQYF
TGTGCCAGCAGCTCCACCCCAGGGACAACCTACGAGCAGTACTTC
>TRBV30|TRBJ2-1|TRBD2|15|NA
CAWAQRTSSYNEQFF
TGTGCCTGGGCCCAAAGGACTAGCTCCTACAATGAGCAGTTCTTC
>TRBV6-5|TRBJ1-3|NA|14|NA
CASSLAGTGNTIYF
TGTGCCAGCAGTTTAGCCGGGACCGGAAACACCATATATTTT
>TRBV7-8|TRBJ1-2|NA|14|NA
CASSLNQGNYGYTF
TGTGCCAGCAGCTTAAATCAGGGGAACTATGGCTACACCTTC
>TRBV2|TRBJ1-2|NA|12|NA
CASKGGYYGYTF
TGTGCCAGCAAGGGGGGGTACTATGGCTACACCTTC
>TRBV4-3|TRBJ2-3|NA|17|NA
CASSQGWTAQYTDTQYF
TGCGCCAGCAGCCAAGGATGGACCGCACAATACACAGATACGCAGTATTTT
>TRBV29-1|TRBJ1-1|TRBD1|15|NA
CSVEKTLGGGGEAFF
TGCAGCGTTGAGAAAACGTTAGGGGGCGGGGGTGAGGCTTTCTTT
>TRBV16|TRBJ2-7|TRBD1|15|few
CASSHRDRATHEQYF
TGTGCCAGCAGCCATCGAGACAGGGCTACGCACGAGCAGTACTTC
>TRBV28|TRBJ2-7|NA|16|NA
CASSLLVGVGTYEQYF
TGTGCCAGCAGTTTATTGGTGGGAGTTGGGACCTACGAGCAGTACTTC
>TRBV4-3|TRBJ1-6|NA|15|NA
CASSQDSGTGSPLHF
TGCGCCAGCAGCCAGGACTCCGGGACTGGTTCACCCCTCCACTTT
>TRBV7-9|TRBJ1-2|NA|15|few
CASSNYRQAPVGYTF
TGTGCCAGCAGTAACTATCGTCAGGCCCCGGTTGGCTACACCTTC
>TRBV6-5|TRBJ1-1|NA|15|NA
CASSYSRRSNTEAFF
TGTGCCAGCAGTTACTCCCGACGGTCGAACACTGAAGCTTTCTTT
>TRBV28|TRBJ2-7|NA|14|NA
CASSFRGSPYEQYF
TGTGCCAGCAGTTTCCGGGGGTCTCCCTACGAGCAGTACTTC
>TRBV5-1|TRBJ2-5|NA|13|once
CASRPGSVETQYF
TGCGCCAGCAGGCCGGGATCGGTTGAGACCCAGTACTTC
>TRBV30|TRBJ1-1|NA|13|NA
CAWGIKMNTEAFF
TGTGCCTGGGGTATCAAAATGAACACTGAAGCTTTCTTT
>TRBV10-3|TRBJ2-6|TRBD2|17|few
CAIKGSGSVSGANVLTF
TGTGCCATCAAAGGTAGCGGGAGTGTATCTGGGGCCAACGTCCTGACTTTC
>TRBV30|TRBJ1-2|NA|15|NA
CAWSLPTHLNYGYTF
TGTGCCTGGAGCCTACCCACACATCTAAACTATGGCTACACCTTC
>TRBV2|TRBJ1-2|NA|13|NA
CASSVRAGHGYTF
TGTGCCAGCAGTGTTCGGGCAGGGCATGGCTACACCTTC
>TRBV7-8|TRBJ2-7|NA|14|NA
CASSLLGRTYEQYF
TGTGCCAGCAGCTTATTAGGCCGAACCTACGAGCAGTACTTC
>TRBV28|TRBJ2-7|NA|14|NA
CASSLSGATYEQYF
TGTGCCAGCAGTTTATCAGGGGCCACCTACGAGCAGTACTTC
>TRBV6-6|TRBJ1-2|NA|14|NA
CASSYSRGTYGYTF
TGTGCCAGCAGTTATTCTAGGGGGACCTATGGCTACACCTTC
>TRBV5-5|TRBJ1-2|NA|15|few
CASRRGDTPFGGYTF
TGTGCCAGCAGGAGGGGGGACACCCCATTTGGTGGCTACACCTTC
>TRBV7-2|TRBJ1-5|NA|15|few
CASSLYGERDQPQHF
TGTGCCAGCAGCTTATACGGGGAACGGGATCAGCCCCAGCATTTT
>TRBV9|TRBJ2-3|NA|13|NA
CASSVSVPDTQYF
TGTGCCAGCAGCGTATCGGTCCCAGATACGCAGTATTTT
>TRBV28|TRBJ1-5|NA|16|NA
CASSSLQQNSNQPQHF
TGTGCCAGCAGTTCCTTACAGCAAAATAGCAATCAGCCCCAGCATTTT
>TRBV7-8|TRBJ2-6|TRBD1|17|NA
CASSARDRGSGANVLTF
TGTGCCAGCAGCGCACGGGACAGGGGATCTGGGGCCAACGTCCTGACTTTC
>TRBV30|TRBJ1-1|NA|12|NA
CAHAGDRTEAFF
TGTGCCCACGCGGGTGACCGAACTGAAGCTTTCTTT
>TRBV14|TRBJ2-3|TRBD2|18|NA
CASSLTLVAGGYADTQYF
TGTGCCAGCAGTCTGACCCTCGTAGCGGGGGGGTATGCAGATACGCAGTATTTT
>TRBV28|TRBJ1-2|NA|14|NA
CASSPGLTNYGYTF
TGTGCCAGCAGTCCGGGTCTAACTAACTATGGCTACACCTTC
>TRBV6-6|TRBJ2-6|NA|15|NA
CASSTPHSGANVLTF
TGTGCCAGCAGTACCCCCCACTCTGGGGCCAACGTCCTGACTTTC
>TRBV4-2|TRBJ1-6|NA|14|once
CASSQDSGVIPPHF
TGTGCCAGCAGCCAAGATAGTGGCGTCATTCCCCCCCACTTT
>TRBV30|TRBJ2-1|NA|13|NA
CAWSPALYNEQFF
TGTGCCTGGAGTCCAGCCCTCTACAATGAGCAGTTCTTC
>TRBV4-3|TRBJ1-1|NA|14|NA
CASSQDMMNTEAFF
TGCGCCAGCAGCCAAGATATGATGAACACTGAAGCTTTCTTT
>TRBV5-4|TRBJ1-3|NA|15|NA
CASSLSQRAGNTIYF
TGTGCCAGCAGCTTGTCGCAAAGGGCAGGAAACACCATATATTTT
>TRBV4-1|TRBJ2-7|TRBD2|17|NA
CASSQEGYSGNSYEQYF
TGCGCCAGCAGCCAAGAGGGTTATAGCGGGAACTCCTACGAGCAGTACTTC
>TRBV30|TRBJ1-4|TRBD1|16|few
CAWSASTGTGNEKLFF
TGTGCCTGGAGTGCTTCGACCGGGACAGGGAATGAAAAACTGTTTTTT
>TRBV7-9|TRBJ2-5|TRBD1|13|once
CASSLQTGETQYF
TGTGCCAGCAGCTTACAGACAGGGGAGACCCAGTACTTC
>TRBV5-4|TRBJ1-6|TRBD1|15|NA
CASSLVGTGNSPLHF
TGTGCCAGCAGCTTGGTCGGGACAGGGAATTCACCCCTCCACTTT
>TRBV28|TRBJ1-1|NA|12|few
CASSSTDTEAFF
TGTGCCAGCAGTTCGACGGACACTGAAGCTTTCTTT
>TRBV7-3|TRBJ2-5|NA|14|NA
CASSLGSGGETQYF
TGTGCCAGCAGCTTAGGGAGTGGCGGGGAGACCCAGTACTTC